The 19 T cell receptor beta chains listed next were all sequenced from one sample in a study of PD-1 blockade in classical Hodgkin lymphoma. Only in-frame clones appear in the TCRdb table, and some are missing; sequencing was by immunoSEQ multiplex PCR. The repertoire holds roughly 60,000 clones, with roughly nine tenths as singletons. The patients all showed relapse after autologous stem cell transplantation, while their brentuximab vedotin exposure varied. The sample consisted of peripheral blood mononuclear cells (PBMCs), taken at baseline. Every receptor here comes from a human donor with classical Hodgkin lymphoma.

The chain uses TRBV11-2 and TRBJ2-7; D is possibly TRBD2 (7 bases). CDR3 length equals 13 residues. V was clipped by 4 bases and J by 2 bases, with 9 bases between them. CDR1 SGHAT and CDR2 FQNNGV come from the germline V gene. The CDR3 region is CASSWGGPYEQYF. Written as DNA, the CDR3 is TGTGCCAGCAGCTGGGGGGGGCCCTACGAGCAGTACTTC.

The chain has TRBV6-4 and TRBJ1-4; D possibly corresponds to TRBD1 (5 bases). The germline V gene has CDR1 MRHNA and CDR2 SNTAGT. This CDR3 has 14 amino acids. The V gene lost 9 bases and the J gene lost 6 bases, with 17 bases spanning the gap. CDR3 protein: CAREPWGGHEKLFF. CDR3 DNA: TGTGCCAGAGAGCCGTGGGGCGGACATGAAAAACTGTTTTTT.

The chain is built from TRBV6-6 and TRBJ1-1; D gene ambiguous. The CDR3 runs to 12 residues. Deletions cut 10 bases from V and 2 bases from J, with 11 bases between. CDR1 MNHNY and CDR2 SVGAGI come from the germline V gene (reference sequence). The DNA for the CDR3 is TGTGCCACACACATGATTAACACTGAAGCTTTCTTT. Protein sequence: CATHMINTEAFF.

This chain connects TRBV7-3 to TRBJ2-3; TRBD1 might be the D (6 bases). V was clipped by 5 bases and J by 4 bases, with 19 bases between them. CDR3 length: 16 residues. Germline CDR1 reads SGHTA; CDR2 reads FQGTGA. This CDR3 is CASSPSDSPLADTQYF. The DNA for the CDR3 is TGTGCCAGCAGCCCGTCGGACAGCCCTTTAGCAGATACGCAGTATTTT.

J is TRBJ2-7 and V is TRBV5-4; D not certain. V lost 1 base and J lost 5, with 13 bases in between. This CDR3 is built from 14 residues. Germline values: CDR1 SGHNT, CDR2 YYREEE (reference sequence). The CDR3 reads CASSLNQVSNEQYF. The CDR3 nucleotides read TGTGCCAGCAGCTTGAATCAAGTTTCCAACGAGCAGTACTTC.

The rearrangement joins TRBV27 to TRBJ2-3, with TRBD2 matching 13 bases. With 6 bases clipped from V and 4 bases from J, the junction kept 16 bases outside the gene matches. There are 19 residues in the CDR3. Germline V gives CDR1 MNHEY, CDR2 SMNVEV (reference sequence). CDR3 loop: CASRKGLAGENVNPDTQYF. Written as DNA, the CDR3 is TGTGCCAGCAGGAAAGGACTAGCGGGGGAAAACGTAAACCCAGATACGCAGTATTTT.

The chain links TRBV14 to TRBJ1-4; D possibly corresponds to TRBD1 (6 bases). Germline V gene lookup returns CDR1 SGHDN and CDR2 FVKESK. V was shortened by 4 bases and J by 5 bases, with 17 bases between the two germline ends. The CDR3 loop spans 16 amino acids. The CDR3 here is CASSPDSWSGNEKLFF. CDR3 coding DNA: TGTGCCAGCAGCCCGGACAGCTGGTCGGGGAATGAAAAACTGTTTTTT.

The CDR3 DNA reads TGTGCCAGCAGCCCCGGGACTAGTCACGAGCAGTACTTC. It specifies CASSPGTSHEQYF. The chain couples TRBV7-6 to TRBJ2-7, with TRBD2 matching 8 bases. The germline CDR1 and CDR2 sequences are SGHVS and FNYEAQ. J was trimmed by 5 bases and V by 5 bases; bases with no gene match: 5. The CDR3 has 13 residues.

V usage is TRBV7-2 and J usage is TRBJ2-5; D is uncertain. The J call may be in error: the DNA end matches TRBJ2-7 better. This CDR3 has 12 amino acids. Germline V CDR1 and CDR2: SGHTA, FQGNSA. CDR3 region: CASSLSVYEQYF. CDR3 sequence (DNA): TGTGCCAGCAGCTTGTCCGTTTACGAGCAGTACTTC.

J is TRBJ1-1 and V is TRBV2; no clear D gene. The CDR3 has 14 amino acids. V gave up 2 bases and J gave up 2 bases, with 9 bases separating them. Germline V lookup: CDR1 SNHLY, CDR2 FYNNEI. CDR3 in DNA: TGTGCCAGCAGTGAACACGGCGGAAACACTGAAGCTTTCTTT. Its translation: CASSEHGGNTEAFF. The complete variable domain, with remaining parts taken from reference TRBV2 and TRBJ1-1, reads EPEVTQTPSHQVTQMGQEVILRCVPISNHLYFYWYRQILGQKVEFLVSFYNNEISEKSEIFDDQFSVERPDGSNFTLKIRSTKLEDSAMYFCASSEHGGNTEAFFGQGTRLTVV.

As for this clone: Additional DNA sequences in this sample encode the identical CDR3. The CDR3 here is CASSFGTVNTGELFF. CDR3 nucleotide sequence: TGCGCCAGCAGCTTCGGGACAGTGAACACCGGGGAGCTGTTTTTT. V usage is TRBV5-1 and J usage is TRBJ2-2; 7 bases match TRBD1. The J segment lost 1 base and the V segment lost 2 bases, leaving 2 bases of the junction unmatched. The germline gives CDR1 SGHRS, CDR2 YFSETQ. The CDR3 is 15 amino acids.

There are a few counts of this clone. This sequence joins TRBV27 and TRBJ1-1; 9 bases line up with TRBD1. Germline V gene lookup returns CDR1 MNHEY and CDR2 SMNVEV (reference sequence). This CDR3 is 14 amino acids long. V was pared by 8 bases and J by 4 bases, with 8 bases of the junction left unmatched. The chain's CDR3 is CASAPGQGFTEAFF. CDR3 bases: TGTGCCAGCGCCCCCGGACAGGGGTTCACTGAAGCTTTCTTT.

Only a few counts were recorded for this clone. The J gene is TRBJ1-5, the V gene TRBV7-2; D gene ambiguous. V gave up 5 bases and J gave up 4 bases, with 9 bases separating them. This CDR3 comprises 13 residues. From germline, CDR1 is SGHTA and CDR2 FQGNSA. CDR3 loop: CASSPWRNQPQHF. The CDR3 DNA follows: TGTGCCAGCAGCCCCTGGAGGAATCAGCCCCAGCATTTT.

The chain joins TRBV28 to TRBJ1-6, with 8 bases fitting TRBD1. The CDR3 consists of 18 residues. Trimming took 3 bases from V and 2 from J; bases not matched to a gene: 9. Per the germline V gene, CDR1 is MDHEN and CDR2 is SYDVKM. In nucleotides, the CDR3 is TGTGCCAGCAGTTTTTTCGGACAGGGTGGGACCTATAATTCACCCCTCCACTTT. This codes for CASSFFGQGGTYNSPLHF.

CDR3 protein: CASSQDSNDYNEQFF. The CDR3 bases are TGTGCCAGCAGCCAAGACAGTAACGATTACAATGAGCAGTTCTTC. The V call is TRBV7-8, the J call TRBJ2-1, with D perhaps matching TRBD1 (5 bases). Trimming stripped 5 bases from V and 4 bases from J, with 15 bases between. Germline V gives CDR1 SGHVS, CDR2 FQNEAQ. The CDR3 sequence is 15 residues long.

A single count supports this clone. The chain has TRBV2 and TRBJ1-1, with a weak D call TRBD1 (5 bases). Germline V gives CDR1 SNHLY, CDR2 FYNNEI. This CDR3 is built from 14 residues. Trimming stripped 5 bases from V and 1 base from J, with 11 bases between. The DNA for the CDR3 is TGTGCCAGCAGTTATGGACACCCGAACACTGAAGCTTTCTTT. This encodes CASSYGHPNTEAFF.

J is TRBJ1-2 and V is TRBV6-5; TRBD1 matches 7 bases. CDR3 length equals 16 residues. Unmatched junction bases numbered 6, after V lost 0 bases and J lost 2 bases. The germline gives CDR1 MNHEY, CDR2 SVGAGI. CDR3 region: CASSYSKGGLNYGYTF. Here the CDR3 DNA reads TGTGCCAGCAGTTACTCGAAAGGGGGCCTAAACTATGGCTACACCTTC.

The genes are TRBV6-5 and TRBJ2-1, with 10 bases matching TRBD2. V lost 6 bases and J lost 7; bases outside the gene matches: 9. CDR1 and CDR2 (germline): MNHEY, SVGAGI. CDR3 length: 15 amino acids. CDR3 nucleotide sequence: TGTGCCAGCAGCCGCTTTGCTAGCGGGAGAAATGAGCAGTTCTTC. Amino acid sequence: CASSRFASGRNEQFF.

The J gene is TRBJ2-2, the V gene TRBV13, with 7 nucleotides matching TRBD2. Trimming took 5 bases from V and 7 from J; bases not matched to a gene: 16. The CDR3 contains 17 residues. CDR1 and CDR2 from the germline V gene are PRHDT and FYEKMQ (reference sequence). CDR3 bases: TGTGCCAGCAGCCGAACTAGCGTAAGCCGTTCTGGCGGGGAGCTGTTTTTT. Translated: CASSRTSVSRSGGELFF.